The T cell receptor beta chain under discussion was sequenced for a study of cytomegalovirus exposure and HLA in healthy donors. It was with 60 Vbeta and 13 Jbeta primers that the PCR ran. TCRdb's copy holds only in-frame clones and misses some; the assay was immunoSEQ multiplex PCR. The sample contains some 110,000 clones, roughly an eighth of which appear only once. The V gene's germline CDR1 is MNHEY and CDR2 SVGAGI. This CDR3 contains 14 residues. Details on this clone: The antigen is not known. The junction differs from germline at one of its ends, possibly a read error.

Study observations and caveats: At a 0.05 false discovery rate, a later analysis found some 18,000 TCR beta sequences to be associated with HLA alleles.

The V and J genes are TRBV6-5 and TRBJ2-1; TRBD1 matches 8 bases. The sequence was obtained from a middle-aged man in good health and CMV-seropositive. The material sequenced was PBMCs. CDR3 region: CAGSTGGFYNEQFF. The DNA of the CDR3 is TGTGCCGGCAGTACAGGGGGATTCTACAATGAGCAGTTCTTC.